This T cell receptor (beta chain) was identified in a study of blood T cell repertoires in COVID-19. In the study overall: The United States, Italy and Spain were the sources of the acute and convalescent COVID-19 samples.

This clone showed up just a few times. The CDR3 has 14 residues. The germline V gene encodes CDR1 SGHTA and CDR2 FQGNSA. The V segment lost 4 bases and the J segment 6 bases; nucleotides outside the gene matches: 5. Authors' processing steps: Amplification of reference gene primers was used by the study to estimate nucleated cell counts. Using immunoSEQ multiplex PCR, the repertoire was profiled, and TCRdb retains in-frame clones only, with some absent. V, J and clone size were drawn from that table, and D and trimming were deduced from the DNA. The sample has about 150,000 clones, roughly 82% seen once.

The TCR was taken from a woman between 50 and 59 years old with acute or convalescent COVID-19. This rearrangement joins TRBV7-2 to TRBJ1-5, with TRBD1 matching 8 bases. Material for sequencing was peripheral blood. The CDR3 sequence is CASSSDRAGQPQHF. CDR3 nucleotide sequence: TGTGCCAGCAGCTCGGACAGGGCGGGTCAGCCCCAGCATTTT.